One sample yielded the 14 T cell receptor beta chains listed below, sequenced in a study of blood T cell repertoires in COVID-19. Assay: immunoSEQ multiplex PCR; the TCRdb copy retains only in-frame clones and omits some. This sample has about 140,000 clones; 60% to 80% occur once, and the top ten carry around 9.5%. The sequenced material came from peripheral blood. Receptor source: a woman in her fifties or sixties with active or convalescent COVID-19.

This clone came up a few times. The V call is TRBV5-6, the J call TRBJ2-2; TRBD2 matches at 7 bases. V gave up 0 bases and J gave up 4 bases; unmatched junction bases: 3. The CDR3 consists of 15 residues. Germline V gene sequence: CDR1 SGHDT, CDR2 YYEEEE. The CDR3 DNA reads TGTGCCAGCAGCTTGGTCCTAGCGGCCACCGGGGAGCTGTTTTTT. Residues: CASSLVLAATGELFF.

The chain recombines TRBV9 with TRBJ2-3; tentatively, D is TRBD2 (7 bases). Looked up from germline, CDR1 is SGDLS and CDR2 is YYNGEE. The CDR3 extends over 16 amino acids. V was pared by 0 bases and J by 4 bases, with 15 bases between. CDR3 amino acids: CASSVVPGGLADTQYF. As DNA, the CDR3 is TGTGCCAGCAGCGTAGTACCCGGGGGGCTGGCAGATACGCAGTATTTT.

This clone showed up just once. J is TRBJ2-3 and V is TRBV7-3; TRBD2 matches 9 bases. The germline CDR1 and CDR2 sequences are SGHTA and FQGTGA. The CDR3 sequence is 16 residues long. V gave up 1 base and J gave up 2 bases; unmatched junction bases: 4. CDR3 DNA: TGTGCCAGCAGCTTAATAGCGGGGGCCGTCACAGATACGCAGTATTTT. It is translated as CASSLIAGAVTDTQYF.

The chain combines TRBV5-1 with TRBJ2-5, with 8 bases identical to TRBD1. CDR1 and CDR2 from the germline V gene are SGHRS and YFSETQ. The CDR3 loop spans 15 amino acids. J lost 3 bases, V lost 4 bases, and 8 bases had no gene match. CDR3 DNA sequence: TGCGCCAGCAGCATTGGACAGGGCTTGGAAGAGACCCAGTACTTC. Translated: CASSIGQGLEETQYF.

The gene calls are TRBV11-2 and TRBJ2-2; 7 positions match TRBD1. J lost 6 bases, V lost 1 base, and 5 bases had no gene match. Germline CDR1 is SGHAT and CDR2 is FQNNGV. CDR3 length equals 15 residues. In DNA form, the CDR3 reads TGTGCCAGCAGCTTAGGTGGGACAGAGGCCGGGGAGCTGTTTTTT. Translating gives CASSLGGTEAGELFF.

The chain uses TRBV5-1 and TRBJ2-1; D is perhaps TRBD2 (6 bases). V was clipped by 0 bases and J by 5 bases, with 12 bases between them. This CDR3 spans 15 amino acids. Per germline, CDR1 SGHRS and CDR2 YFSETQ. The CDR3 is CASSLAGRSDNEQFF. In nucleotides, the CDR3 is TGCGCCAGCAGCTTGGCGGGGAGGAGCGACAATGAGCAGTTCTTC.

In its sample, this clone was seen a few times. CDR3 nucleotide sequence: TGTGCCAGCAGCCTGTATCAGGGGGCCAGCAATCAGCCCCAGCATTTT. Translated, it gives CASSLYQGASNQPQHF. The chain joins TRBV7-2 to TRBJ1-5; 8 nucleotides match TRBD1. Germline CDR1 is SGHTA and CDR2 is FQGNSA. CDR3 length equals 16 residues. V dropped 5 bases and J dropped 1; count of bases not matched to a gene: 7.

This clone was counted only a few times. This chain links TRBV18 with TRBJ2-1; a weak D match, TRBD1 (5 bases). The CDR3 is made up of 19 amino acids. Germline V gene sequence: CDR1 KGHSH, CDR2 LQKENI. V shed 3 bases and J shed 0 bases, with 21 bases lying between them. The CDR3 coding sequence is TGTGCCAGCTCACCCCGCACATCAGGGCCCACGACCTCCTACAATGAGCAGTTCTTC. It translates to CASSPRTSGPTTSYNEQFF. Full variable domain (remainder filled in from reference TRBV18 and TRBJ2-1): NAGVMQNPRHLVRRRGQEARLRCSPMKGHSHVYWYRQLPEEGLKFMVYLQKENIIDESGMPKERFSAEFPKEGPSILRIQQVVRGDSAAYFCASSPRTSGPTTSYNEQFFGPGTRLTVL.

The chain employs TRBV7-2 and TRBJ1-1, with D maybe TRBD1 (5 bases). The CDR3 is made up of 13 amino acids. V was cut by 2 bases and J by 10 bases, with 14 bases left in between. The germline CDR1 and CDR2 sequences are SGHTA and FQGNSA. The CDR3 DNA reads TGTGCCAGCAGCTTACGCGGGGCGGGTGCAGCTTTCTTT. It translates to CASSLRGAGAAFF.

The genes are TRBV2 and TRBJ2-3; TRBD1 agrees at 7 bases. CDR1 and CDR2 from the germline V gene are SNHLY and FYNNEI. This CDR3 has 12 amino acids. The ends lost 6 bases at V and 12 bases at J; junction bases unmatched: 9. CDR3 region: CASSARVGGQYF. The CDR3 nucleotides are TGTGCCAGCAGCGCGCGGGTAGGGGGCCAGTATTTT.

V and J are TRBV30 and TRBJ1-4, with D perhaps TRBD1 (6 bases). Germline V CDR1 and CDR2: GTSNPN, SVGIG (reference sequence). V lost 1 base and J 6 bases, leaving 15 bases between the germline ends. The CDR3 totals 15 residues. CDR3 DNA sequence: TGTGCCTGGAGTGCCCTAGGGGGATCAGATGAAAAACTGTTTTTT. The encoded protein is CAWSALGGSDEKLFF.

This sequence joins TRBV5-4 and TRBJ1-2, with no clear D. This CDR3 contains 15 residues. The ends were cut back, 0 bases at V and 4 bases at J, with 13 bases in the middle. From germline, CDR1 is SGHNT and CDR2 YYREEE (reference sequence). Here the CDR3 DNA reads TGTGCCAGCAGCTTGGATCCCGGAGCCGGCTATGGCTACACCTTC. It is translated as CASSLDPGAGYGYTF.

A single count supports this clone. The J gene is TRBJ2-3, the V gene TRBV28, with D possibly matching TRBD2 (6 bases). The CDR3 length is 13 residues. The germline V gene has CDR1 MDHEN and CDR2 SYDVKM. Trimming took 6 bases from V and 14 from J, leaving 21 bases between them. This chain's CDR3 is CASSPRSGTGGYF. CDR3 DNA sequence: TGTGCCAGCAGCCCGCGATCCGGGACTGGGGGGTATTTT.

J is TRBJ1-2 and V is TRBV20-1, with a weak D call TRBD1 (5 bases). The CDR3 runs to 11 residues. V lost 2 bases and J lost 8, with 9 bases in between. The germline V gene encodes CDR1 DFQATT and CDR2 SNEGSKA (reference sequence). Here the CDR3 DNA reads TGCAGTGCTAGACAGGGTTCCGGCTACACCTTC. It specifies CSARQGSGYTF.